These 20 T cell receptor beta chains originate from one sample sequenced in a study of cytomegalovirus exposure and HLA in healthy donors. The PCR was carried out with 60 Vbeta primers and 13 Jbeta primers. Generated by immunoSEQ multiplex PCR, the TCRdb table keeps only in-frame clones and is missing some. The data hold approximately 170,000 clones, with approximately 82% observed a single time. The specimen sequenced was PBMCs. All receptors derive from a male donor in good health and CMV-seronegative.

The V gene is TRBV7-7, the J gene TRBJ2-7, with D perhaps TRBD2 (5 bases). The CDR3 totals 11 residues. The germline V and J ends were trimmed by 4 bases and 6 bases, with 7 bases remaining between them. CDR1 SSHAT and CDR2 FNYEAQ come from the germline V gene (reference sequence). CDR3 loop: CASSSGSEQYF. The CDR3 DNA sequence: TGTGCCAGCAGCTCGGGGTCCGAGCAGTACTTC.

V is TRBV13 and J is TRBJ2-5, with 7 bases fitting TRBD1. The trim removed 3 bases at V and 0 bases at J, leaving 7 bases unmatched. The CDR3 length is 16 residues. Germline-derived CDR1 and CDR2 are PRHDT and FYEKMQ (reference sequence). The CDR3 loop is CASSFVGGLDQETQYF. CDR3 sequence (DNA): TGTGCCAGCAGCTTCGTAGGGGGCCTTGACCAAGAGACCCAGTACTTC.

For this clone: A junction boundary mismatches the germline segment, possibly from a read error. This chain connects TRBV7-9 to TRBJ2-7; 10 nucleotides agree with TRBD1. The CDR3 runs 13 residues. Germline V gives CDR1 SEHNR, CDR2 FQNEAQ (reference sequence). CDR3 nucleotides: TGTTCCAGCAGCTTAGATGGGACAGGGGACGTGTACTTC. Translating it yields CSSSLDGTGDVYF.

The gene calls are TRBV29-1 and TRBJ1-5; 7 nucleotides line up with TRBD1. The germline CDR1 and CDR2 sequences are SQVTM and ANQGSEA. CDR3 size: 14 residues. The V segment lost 6 bases and the J segment 0 bases; nucleotides outside the gene matches: 5. DNA for the CDR3: TGCAGCGTGGGGGGACAGAGTAGCAATCAGCCCCAGCATTTT. It is translated as CSVGGQSSNQPQHF.

This sequence joins TRBV13 and TRBJ1-4, with 10 bases identical to TRBD1. Germline values: CDR1 PRHDT, CDR2 FYEKMQ (reference sequence). The V gene end was trimmed by 5 bases and the J gene end by 2 bases; junction bases not matched to a gene: 11. This CDR3 is built from 18 residues. CDR3 protein: CASSPGTGDLETNEKLFF. DNA of the CDR3: TGTGCCAGCAGCCCCGGGACAGGGGATCTGGAGACTAATGAAAAACTGTTTTTT.

This clone was recorded once. The CDR3 spells CATKSRRQGVGNQPQHF. The DNA of the CDR3 is TGTGCCACCAAATCCCGTCGACAGGGAGTCGGCAATCAGCCCCAGCATTTT. The chain is built from TRBV19 and TRBJ1-5; 7 nucleotides agree with TRBD1. The germline gives CDR1 LNHDA, CDR2 SQIVND (reference sequence). The CDR3 has 17 amino acids. The V and J ends lost 10 bases and 2 bases, in that order; junction bases with no gene match: 17.

This chain uses TRBV19 with TRBJ2-3; no firm D call. Trimming cost V 7 bases and J 1 base, with 15 bases left between them. Germline V lookup: CDR1 LNHDA, CDR2 SQIVND (reference sequence). This CDR3 contains 15 residues. The CDR3 DNA reads TGTGCCAGTACCGACACCTTGGCAGGCACAGATACGCAGTATTTT. Protein product: CASTDTLAGTDTQYF. Looking up the rest from reference TRBV19 and TRBJ2-3 gives the full variable domain: DGGITQSPKYLFRKEGQNVTLSCEQNLNHDAMYWYRQDPGQGLRLIYYSQIVNDFQKGDIAEGYSVSREKKESFPLTVTSAQKNPTAFYLCASTDTLAGTDTQYFGPGTRLTVL.

The chain recombines TRBV6-5 with TRBJ1-2; 7 bases map to TRBD1. Germline assignment: CDR1 MNHEY and CDR2 SVGAGI. The trim removed 5 bases at V and 4 bases at J, leaving 7 bases unmatched. The CDR3 runs to 14 residues. CDR3: CASSTEWDSYGYTF. Here the CDR3 DNA reads TGTGCCAGCAGTACAGAGTGGGACAGCTATGGCTACACCTTC.

This clone has only one observation. This chain links TRBV19 with TRBJ2-2, with a possible D match to TRBD1 (6 bases). The CDR3 is 13 amino acids. Per germline, CDR1 LNHDA and CDR2 SQIVND (reference sequence). Trimming removed 6 bases from V and 6 bases from J, with 11 bases in between. CDR3 DNA: TGTGCCAGTAGGACAGGCCTCCCCGGGGAGCTGTTTTTT. It codes for CASRTGLPGELFF.

The chain is built from TRBV6-1 and TRBJ2-7, with D tentatively TRBD2 (6 bases). V dropped 6 bases and J dropped 0 bases, with 15 bases sitting between them. Per the germline V gene, CDR1 is MNHNS and CDR2 is SASEGT. This CDR3 has 15 residues. The CDR3 DNA follows: TGTGCCAGCAGCGATCAGGGACTTCCCTCCTACGAGCAGTACTTC. Translated, it gives CASSDQGLPSYEQYF.

The gene calls are TRBV19 and TRBJ2-2, with D possibly matching TRBD1 (6 bases). V dropped 5 bases and J dropped 3 bases, with 13 bases sitting between them. The CDR3 runs 15 residues. The V gene's germline CDR1 is LNHDA and CDR2 SQIVND (reference sequence). CDR3 nucleotides: TGTGCCAGTAGTCATGACAGGACTCACACCGGGGAGCTGTTTTTT. This encodes CASSHDRTHTGELFF.

This clone was seen just once. The chain recombines TRBV5-6 with TRBJ1-4; possibly TRBD1 for D (5 bases). This CDR3 spans 15 amino acids. The V gene lost 4 bases and the J gene lost 4 bases, with 14 bases spanning the gap. Germline CDR1 and CDR2: SGHDT and YYEEEE. For the CDR3, the DNA is TGTGCCAGCAGCGGAGAGACAGCTTTTAATGAAAAACTGTTTTTT. It codes for CASSGETAFNEKLFF.

V usage is TRBV5-4 and J usage is TRBJ2-7, with D perhaps matching TRBD2 (6 bases). CDR1 is SGHNT, CDR2 YYREEE, per germline (reference sequence). Trimming shortened V by 1 base and J by 4 bases, and 12 bases separated the two germline ends. The CDR3 loop spans 14 amino acids. The CDR3 bases are TGTGCCAGCAGCTTGACGGGAGCCACGTACGAGCAGTACTTC. This encodes CASSLTGATYEQYF.

The chain has TRBV27 and TRBJ1-2; tentatively, D is TRBD1 (6 bases). The CDR3 contains 14 residues. Germline CDR1 reads MNHEY; CDR2 reads SMNVEV (reference sequence). V was shortened by 5 bases and J by 0 bases, with 10 bases between the two germline ends. CDR3: CASSTQGANYGYTF. CDR3 sequence (DNA): TGTGCCAGCAGTACACAGGGTGCTAACTATGGCTACACCTTC.

In the case of this clone: Other DNA sequences from this sample encode an identical CDR3 as well. This chain links TRBV9 with TRBJ2-2; 10 positions match TRBD1. The CDR3 is made up of 18 amino acids. Germline lookup yields CDR1 SGDLS and CDR2 YYNGEE. The V gene end was trimmed by 4 bases and the J gene end by 8 bases; junction bases not matched to a gene: 17. CDR3 protein: CASSTRTGGTGAAGELFF. Written as DNA, the CDR3 is TGTGCCAGCAGCACCCGGACAGGGGGAACGGGGGCTGCTGGGGAGCTGTTTTTT.

The chain links TRBV29-1 to TRBJ1-2; D is uncertain. V dropped 7 bases and J dropped 3 bases, with 12 bases sitting between them. CDR3 length equals 12 residues. Germline CDR1 SQVTM, CDR2 ANQGSEA. The CDR3 reads CSAGSYDYGYTF. As DNA, the CDR3 is TGCAGCGCAGGATCATACGACTATGGCTACACCTTC.

The CDR3 DNA follows: TGTGCCAGCAGCTTGGCCGGGGTGGGGGGAAACACCATATATTTT. It yields the protein CASSLAGVGGNTIYF. The rearrangement joins TRBV5-4 to TRBJ1-3; the D is unclear. Germline assignment: CDR1 SGHNT and CDR2 YYREEE (reference sequence). The ends were cut back, 0 bases at V and 4 bases at J, with 11 bases in the middle. The CDR3 totals 15 residues.

This clone turned up a few times. V usage is TRBV19 and J usage is TRBJ1-1; 8 bases line up with TRBD1. From germline, CDR1 is LNHDA and CDR2 SQIVND (reference sequence). This CDR3 has 17 amino acids. V lost 7 bases, J lost 1 base, and 14 bases stayed unmatched. The CDR3 is CASTPYSGTGPNTEAFF. CDR3 DNA: TGTGCCAGTACCCCGTATTCCGGGACAGGTCCGAACACTGAAGCTTTCTTT.

This sequence joins TRBV30 and TRBJ2-7, with D uncertain. This CDR3 has 12 amino acids. Germline V lookup: CDR1 GTSNPN, CDR2 SVGIG (reference sequence). V lost 2 bases, J lost 2 bases, and 7 bases lay in between. The CDR3 region has the DNA TGTGCCTGGAGTTCGGTGACCTACGAGCAGTACTTC. Amino acids: CAWSSVTYEQYF.

V and J are TRBV5-1 and TRBJ1-4, with D uncertain. Trimming stripped 0 bases from V and 6 bases from J, with 6 bases between. This CDR3 contains 13 residues. Germline V gives CDR1 SGHRS, CDR2 YFSETQ. CDR3 in DNA: TGCGCCAGCAGCTTGGATAGAGATGAAAAACTGTTTTTT. Its translation is CASSLDRDEKLFF.